This note documents a single TCR beta chain sequence. In the original analysis: Amplification with reference gene primers provided the estimates of nucleated cell counts. Only in-frame clones appear in the TCRdb table, and some are missing; sequencing was by immunoSEQ multiplex PCR. Clonal size and the V and J genes are those of that table, whereas D and trimming came from the DNA. The sample has fewer than 450,000 clones, under 95% seen once. These data are taken from a study of blood T cell repertoires in COVID-19. About the research overall: Acute and convalescent COVID-19 samples came from the United States, Italy and Spain. T cells, B-cell-depleted T cells, or PBMCs supplied cDNA or gDNA.

Germline-derived CDR1 and CDR2 are LNHNV and YYDKDF (reference sequence). The CDR3 totals 17 residues. With V trimmed by 4 bases and J by 3 bases, 7 bases remained unmatched. This clonotype was obtained from a woman under 30 who had recovered from COVID-19. The V gene is TRBV15, the J gene TRBJ2-6; 9 bases fit TRBD1. The sample consisted of peripheral blood. Here the CDR3 DNA reads TGTGCCACCAGCAAACACGGGACAGGGATTGGGGCCAACGTCCTGACTTTC. Its translation: CATSKHGTGIGANVLTF.